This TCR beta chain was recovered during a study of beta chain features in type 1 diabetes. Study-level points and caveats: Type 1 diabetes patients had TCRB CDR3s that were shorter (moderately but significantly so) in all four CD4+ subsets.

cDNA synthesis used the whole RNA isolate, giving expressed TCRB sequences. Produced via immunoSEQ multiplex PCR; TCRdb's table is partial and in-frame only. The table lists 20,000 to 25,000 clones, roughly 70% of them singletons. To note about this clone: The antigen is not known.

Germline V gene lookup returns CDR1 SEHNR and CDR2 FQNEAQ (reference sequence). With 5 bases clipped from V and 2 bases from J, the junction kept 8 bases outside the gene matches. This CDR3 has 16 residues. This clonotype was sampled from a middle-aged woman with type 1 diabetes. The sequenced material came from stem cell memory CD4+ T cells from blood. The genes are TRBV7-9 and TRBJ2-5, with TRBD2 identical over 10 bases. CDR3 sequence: CASSPGASGRQETQYF. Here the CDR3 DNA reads TGTGCCAGCAGCCCCGGGGCTAGCGGGAGACAAGAGACCCAGTACTTC.